One and the same sample provided the 21 T cell receptor beta chains below, sequenced in a study of shared clonotypes between healthy human individuals. Clones were sequenced by immunoSEQ multiplex PCR, and TCRdb holds only the in-frame ones, with some missing. The sample records a few hundred thousand clones, 95% to 98% being singletons. Specimen: naive CD4+ T cells sorted from blood. Subset in this sample: CD45RA+ positively selected. These receptors originate from a woman in her twenties or thirties in good health.

The chain uses TRBV6-5 and TRBJ2-3; D might be TRBD1 (5 bases). CDR1 and CDR2 from the germline V gene are MNHEY and SVGAGI. The length of the CDR3 is 12 residues. The V and J ends lost 8 bases and 1 base respectively, with 7 bases between them. The CDR3 is CASGRGTDTQYF. The CDR3 DNA follows: TGTGCCAGCGGCAGGGGCACAGATACGCAGTATTTT.

The genes are TRBV7-9 and TRBJ2-7, with 9 positions matching TRBD1. Germline V gene sequence: CDR1 SEHNR, CDR2 FQNEAQ (reference sequence). V trimming: 5 bases; J trimming: 4 bases; junction bases outside the gene matches: 6. The CDR3 covers 14 residues. The CDR3: CASSAGTGRYEQYF. CDR3 DNA sequence: TGTGCCAGCAGCGCCGGGACAGGGAGGTACGAGCAGTACTTC.

This chain connects TRBV9 to TRBJ2-3; 8 bases are a match to TRBD2. Germline V gives CDR1 SGDLS, CDR2 YYNGEE. Germline trimming cut 0 bases from V and 4 bases from J; bases unmatched to any gene: 4. This CDR3 is 15 amino acids long. CDR3 DNA: TGTGCCAGCAGCGTAGCGGGAGGGCCTTCAGATACGCAGTATTTT. Translating gives CASSVAGGPSDTQYF.

The chain employs TRBV23-1 and TRBJ1-5; D not certain. TRBV23-1 is flagged as an ORF with uncertain function. Deletions cut 7 bases from V and 0 bases from J, with 16 bases between. This CDR3 region has 16 residues. The CDR3 region is CASTPTRPDSNQPQHF. As DNA, the CDR3 is TGCGCCAGCACCCCAACTCGTCCTGATAGCAATCAGCCCCAGCATTTT.

The genes are TRBV28 and TRBJ2-5; D call uncertain. Per the germline V gene, CDR1 is MDHEN and CDR2 is SYDVKM. Trimming took 6 bases from V and 4 from J, leaving 15 bases between them. The CDR3 is 14 residues long. CDR3 sequence reads: CASRRAAAGETQYF. For the CDR3, the DNA is TGTGCCAGCAGGCGAGCAGCCGCCGGAGAGACCCAGTACTTC.

The rearrangement uses TRBV7-9 and TRBJ2-3; no clear D. Per the germline V gene, CDR1 is SEHNR and CDR2 is FQNEAQ (reference sequence). This CDR3 is built from 16 residues. Trimming removed 5 bases from V and 1 base from J, with 16 bases in between. CDR3 amino acids: CASSKTVYRGTDTQYF. CDR3 in DNA: TGTGCCAGCAGCAAAACAGTGTACCGGGGCACAGATACGCAGTATTTT.

This chain joins TRBV11-2 and TRBJ2-7; the D gene is possibly TRBD2 (6 bases). Per germline, CDR1 SGHAT and CDR2 FQNNGV. The CDR3 is made up of 16 amino acids. V gave up 2 bases and J gave up 1 base, with 15 bases separating them. The CDR3 spells CASSLKNSGVSYEQYF. The CDR3 DNA is TGTGCCAGCAGCTTAAAAAATAGCGGAGTGTCCTACGAGCAGTACTTC.

The chain is built from TRBV5-4 and TRBJ1-6; D is ambiguous. The CDR3 runs to 13 residues. Germline V CDR1 and CDR2: SGHNT, YYREEE (reference sequence). Trimming removed 0 bases from V and 9 bases from J, with 7 bases in between. CDR3 in DNA: TGTGCCAGCAGCTTGGCCATCGGTTCACCCCTCCACTTT. This translates into CASSLAIGSPLHF.

The chain combines TRBV4-1 with TRBJ2-5; D is unclear. The ends were cut back, 2 bases at V and 2 bases at J, with 6 bases in the middle. The germline CDR1 and CDR2 sequences are MGHRA and YSYEKL. This CDR3 comprises 13 residues. The CDR3 region is CASSQFRQETQYF. Here the CDR3 DNA reads TGCGCCAGCAGCCAATTTCGACAAGAGACCCAGTACTTC.

V and J are TRBV6-1 and TRBJ2-5; a weak D match, TRBD1 (6 bases). The V and J ends lost 3 bases and 5 bases respectively, with 19 bases between them. Germline V CDR1 and CDR2: MNHNS, SASEGT. CDR3 length: 16 residues. The CDR3 DNA reads TGTGCCAGCAGTGATTTCGGACAGCCTCCCGGGGAGACCCAGTACTTC. This encodes CASSDFGQPPGETQYF.

The chain is built from TRBV6-5 and TRBJ1-5, with D possibly being TRBD1 (5 bases). The ends were cut back, 10 bases at V and 1 base at J, with 14 bases in the middle. This CDR3 contains 14 residues. Germline V gene data show CDR1 as MNHEY and CDR2 as SVGAGI. The CDR3: CATISRQSNQPQHF. CDR3 nucleotides: TGTGCCACCATTAGCCGACAGAGCAATCAGCCCCAGCATTTT.

The chain employs TRBV28 and TRBJ2-3; perhaps TRBD2 as D (5 bases). The CDR3 contains 16 residues. Germline assignment: CDR1 MDHEN and CDR2 SYDVKM. Trimming pared 6 bases from V and 0 bases from J, leaving 16 bases between. The DNA for the CDR3 is TGTGCCAGCAGCACTACTAGGAGTGCTAGCACAGATACGCAGTATTTT. This encodes CASSTTRSASTDTQYF. Drawing the rest from reference TRBV28 and TRBJ2-3, the complete variable domain is DVKVTQSSRYLVKRTGEKVFLECVQDMDHENMFWYRQDPGLGLRLIYFSYDVKMKEKGDIPEGYSVSREKKERFSLILESASTNQTSMYLCASSTTRSASTDTQYFGPGTRLTVL.

The chain is built from TRBV28 and TRBJ2-7, with TRBD2 as a possible D gene (6 bases). V gave up 3 bases and J gave up 4 bases, with 13 bases separating them. The germline V gene encodes CDR1 MDHEN and CDR2 SYDVKM. The CDR3 runs 14 residues. CDR3 in DNA: TGTGCCAGCAGTTTGGGACTGGCGAGGTACGAGCAGTACTTC. It specifies CASSLGLARYEQYF.

This clone was observed a single time. The genes are TRBV29-1 and TRBJ2-5; D uncertain. This CDR3 has 12 residues. Looked up from germline, CDR1 is SQVTM and CDR2 is ANQGSEA. Trimming stripped 4 bases from V and 1 base from J, with 7 bases between. In nucleotides, the CDR3 is TGCAGCGTTGGTAACAGCCAAGAGACCCAGTACTTC. It encodes CSVGNSQETQYF.

The chain recombines TRBV5-1 with TRBJ1-1, with 7 bases that match TRBD1. Germline CDR1 is SGHRS and CDR2 is YFSETQ. J lost 7 bases, V lost 6 bases, and 3 bases had no gene match. The CDR3 has 11 residues. The CDR3: CASKGTVEAFF. CDR3 coding DNA: TGCGCCAGCAAAGGGACAGTTGAAGCTTTCTTT. Based on the CDR3 plus reference TRBV5-1 and TRBJ1-1, the full variable domain is KAGVTQTPRYLIKTRGQQVTLSCSPISGHRSVSWYQQTPGQGLQFLFEYFSETQRNKGNFPGRFSGRQFSNSRSEMNVSTLELGDSALYLCASKGTVEAFFGQGTRLTVV.

V and J are TRBV27 and TRBJ1-6; the match to TRBD1 covers 8 bases. The CDR3 totals 13 residues. Germline V gene sequence: CDR1 MNHEY, CDR2 SMNVEV (reference sequence). The trim removed 6 bases at V and 10 bases at J, leaving 5 bases unmatched. CDR3 coding DNA: TGTGCCAGCAGAGACAGGGGTTCCTCACCCCTCCACTTT. Translating it yields CASRDRGSSPLHF.

The chain has TRBV19 and TRBJ1-6, with D possibly TRBD1 on 5 matching bases. V gave up 10 bases and J gave up 5 bases, with 15 bases separating them. The CDR3 is 14 amino acids. Germline loops: CDR1 LNHDA, CDR2 SQIVND (reference sequence). The CDR3 DNA follows: TGTGCCACGAGGGACGGTAGAGATAATTCACCCCTCCACTTT. Translated: CATRDGRDNSPLHF.

The rearrangement links TRBV5-6 to TRBJ1-1, with TRBD1 matching 7 bases. Germline trimming cut 3 bases from V and 11 bases from J; bases unmatched to any gene: 10. CDR3 length: 13 amino acids. CDR1 is SGHDT and CDR2 is YYEEEE in the germline V gene. The CDR3 region is CASSSNERGQAFF. CDR3 DNA: TGTGCCAGCAGCTCAAACGAGAGGGGGCAGGCTTTCTTT.

The chain employs TRBV7-9 and TRBJ1-2; D is perhaps TRBD1 (6 bases). The V and J ends lost 5 bases and 4 bases respectively, with 14 bases between them. This CDR3 has 14 amino acids. Germline V CDR1 and CDR2: SEHNR, FQNEAQ (reference sequence). The CDR3 region has the DNA TGTGCCAGCAGCCGAATACAGGGAAGCTATGGCTACACCTTC. Protein product: CASSRIQGSYGYTF.

This chain connects TRBV6-5 to TRBJ1-4; D uncertain. This CDR3 is built from 13 residues. Trimming removed 2 bases from V and 4 bases from J, with 5 bases in between. Germline V CDR1 and CDR2: MNHEY, SVGAGI. CDR3: CASSYAVNEKLFF. The CDR3 DNA sequence: TGTGCCAGCAGTTACGCGGTTAATGAAAAACTGTTTTTT.

V and J are TRBV19 and TRBJ1-4, with TRBD1 matching over 11 bases. The V and J ends lost 0 bases and 7 bases, in that order; junction bases with no gene match: 10. The CDR3 has 18 residues. From germline, CDR1 is LNHDA and CDR2 SQIVND (reference sequence). The CDR3 nucleotides are TGTGCCAGTAGTATAGATCTCGGACAGGGGGCGCGCGGTGAAAAACTGTTTTTT. As protein: CASSIDLGQGARGEKLFF. Combining the CDR3 with reference TRBV19 and TRBJ1-4 gives the whole variable domain DGGITQSPKYLFRKEGQNVTLSCEQNLNHDAMYWYRQDPGQGLRLIYYSQIVNDFQKGDIAEGYSVSREKKESFPLTVTSAQKNPTAFYLCASSIDLGQGARGEKLFFGSGTQLSVL.